The next 27 T cell receptor beta chains were all read from a single sample in a study of identical twins. TCRdb reprocessed the 5' RACE reads with MiXCR, giving one entry per CDR3 protein. The sample consists of roughly 350,000 distinct CDR3 sequences, 9% of them appearing once. The sequencing sample was made of naive T cells sorted from blood. The receptors come from a woman between 50 and 59 years old in good health.

The chain employs TRBV24-1 and TRBJ2-1, with unresolved D. V was clipped by 4 bases and J by 4 bases, with 16 bases between them. CDR1 KGHDR and CDR2 SFDVKD come from the germline V gene. The CDR3 loop spans 16 amino acids. The CDR3 region is CATSDPTTSPYNEQFF. CDR3 in DNA: TGTGCCACCAGTGACCCCACTACCTCCCCATACAATGAGCAGTTCTTC.

The rearrangement joins TRBV5-6 to TRBJ2-1; 9 positions match TRBD2. Germline loops: CDR1 SGHDT, CDR2 YYEEEE. CDR3 size: 15 residues. J gave up 9 bases and V 4 bases, and 11 bases lay outside the gene matches. The CDR3 reads CASSRAGGEYLEQFF. In nucleotides, the CDR3 is TGTGCCAGCAGCAGGGCGGGAGGGGAATATCTTGAGCAGTTCTTC.

The V and J genes are TRBV12-3 or TRBV12-4 and TRBJ2-1, with D possibly matching TRBD2 (5 bases). V lost 7 bases to trimming and J lost 6 bases, with 10 bases between them. The CDR3 covers 12 residues. CDR3 protein: CASTLTSNEQFF. The CDR3 nucleotides read TGTGCCAGCACCCTAACTAGCAATGAGCAGTTCTTC.

This clonotype has more than one count but fewer than ten. The chain recombines TRBV27 with TRBJ1-5; D remains unclear. The CDR3 is 16 residues long. CDR1 is MNHEY, CDR2 SMNVEV, per germline (reference sequence). V was cut by 1 base and J by 0 bases, with 10 bases left in between. The CDR3 DNA reads TGTGCCAGCAGTTTATATGGCGGCTATAGCAATCAGCCCCAGCATTTT. As protein: CASSLYGGYSNQPQHF.

The V gene is TRBV24-1, the J gene TRBJ2-1, with unresolved D. This CDR3 region has 16 residues. Germline V gene data show CDR1 as KGHDR and CDR2 as SFDVKD. Trimming pared 4 bases from V and 1 base from J, leaving 13 bases between. CDR3 nucleotides: TGTGCCACCAGTGACCAACGACCCGTTTCCTACAATGAGCAGTTCTTC. Protein product: CATSDQRPVSYNEQFF.

V usage is TRBV7-6 and J usage is TRBJ2-2; D possibly corresponds to TRBD2 (6 bases). Germline loops: CDR1 SGHVS, CDR2 FNYEAQ. CDR3 length equals 14 residues. The ends were cut back, 1 base at V and 6 bases at J, with 9 bases in the middle. As DNA, the CDR3 is TGTGCCAGCAGCTTAGGTGGGGAGGCCGGGGAGCTGTTTTTT. Translation gives CASSLGGEAGELFF.

This clonotype was observed many times. The chain employs TRBV2 and TRBJ1-2; D might be TRBD1 (5 bases). V gave up 6 bases and J gave up 4 bases, with 6 bases separating them. Germline CDR1 reads SNHLY; CDR2 reads FYNNEI. The CDR3 runs to 11 residues. DNA of the CDR3: TGTGCCAGCAGGGGACCCTATGGCTACACCTTC. Translated, it gives CASRGPYGYTF. Full variable domain (missing parts from reference TRBV2 and TRBJ1-2): EPEVTQTPSHQVTQMGQEVILRCVPISNHLYFYWYRQILGQKVEFLVSFYNNEISEKSEIFDDQFSVERPDGSNFTLKIRSTKLEDSAMYFCASRGPYGYTFGSGTRLTVV.

This clonotype was seen many times. The rearrangement joins TRBV12-3 or TRBV12-4 to TRBJ2-7, with D maybe TRBD1 (5 bases). V lost 1 base, J lost 3 bases, and 10 bases lay in between. The CDR3 is 14 amino acids. The CDR3 loop is CASSLVAGNYEQYF. As DNA, the CDR3 is TGTGCCAGCAGTTTAGTGGCAGGGAACTACGAGCAGTACTTC.

V is TRBV10-1 and J is TRBJ2-7; 7 nucleotides match TRBD1. Germline loops: CDR1 WNHNN, CDR2 SYGVQD (reference sequence). V lost 2 bases, J lost 1 base, and 2 bases stayed unmatched. CDR3 length: 14 amino acids. The CDR3 DNA reads TGCGCCAGCAGTGAGACAGGGGAATCCTACGAGCAGTACTTC. This translates into CASSETGESYEQYF.

This chain connects TRBV27 to TRBJ2-3, with unresolved D. V dropped 0 bases and J dropped 5 bases, with 6 bases sitting between them. The CDR3 consists of 13 residues. CDR1 is MNHEY and CDR2 is SMNVEV in the germline V gene (reference sequence). The CDR3 DNA reads as TGTGCCAGCAGTTTATCGAGCTTAGATACGCAGTATTTT. This sequence encodes CASSLSSLDTQYF.

This clonotype was counted ten times or more. The chain has TRBV20-1 and TRBJ2-7; TRBD2 might be the D (5 bases). V dropped 3 bases and J dropped 2 bases, with 8 bases sitting between them. Germline CDR1 is DFQATT and CDR2 is SNEGSKA (reference sequence). The CDR3 spans 12 residues. This CDR3 reads CSAREAPYEQYF. As DNA, the CDR3 is TGCAGTGCTAGGGAGGCGCCCTACGAGCAGTACTTC.

This clonotype occurred a few times. The chain couples TRBV7-9 to TRBJ2-1; maybe TRBD2 (6 bases). The CDR3 loop spans 11 amino acids. V was shortened by 3 bases and J by 15 bases, with 12 bases between the two germline ends. The germline CDR1 and CDR2 sequences are SEHNR and FQNEAQ (reference sequence). CDR3 amino acids: CASSLETRPFF. CDR3 bases: TGTGCCAGCAGCTTGGAGACTAGGCCGTTCTTC.

V and J are TRBV12-3 or TRBV12-4 and TRBJ1-1; no definite D call. V was cut by 3 bases and J by 1 base, with 6 bases left in between. CDR3 length equals 13 residues. The CDR3 sequence is CASSFQQNTEAFF. The CDR3 coding sequence is TGTGCCAGCAGTTTTCAGCAGAACACTGAAGCTTTCTTT.

This clonotype was recorded a few times. V usage is TRBV15 and J usage is TRBJ1-2; D perhaps matches TRBD1 (5 bases). Trimming left V 1 base short and J 8 bases short, with 11 bases between. CDR3 size: 13 residues. Germline CDR1 LNHNV, CDR2 YYDKDF (reference sequence). CDR3 in amino acids: CATSRGGVRGYTF. CDR3 nucleotides: TGTGCCACCAGCAGAGGGGGGGTTCGGGGCTACACCTTC.

This clonotype was counted many times. The chain combines TRBV29-1 with TRBJ2-2; TRBD1 or TRBD2 may be the D gene (5 bases each). This CDR3 is built from 13 residues. Trimming pared 5 bases from V and 6 bases from J, leaving 13 bases between. CDR1 SQVTM and CDR2 ANQGSEA come from the germline V gene. The CDR3 reads CSVPGTPPGELFF. The CDR3, as DNA: TGCAGCGTTCCCGGGACCCCCCCCGGGGAGCTGTTTTTT.

The table lists this clonotype with a few counts. The chain employs TRBV10-3 and TRBJ2-5, with D perhaps assigned TRBD1 or TRBD2 (5 bases each). The V end lost 0 bases, the J end lost 1 base, and 6 bases lay between the germline ends. Looked up from germline, CDR1 is ENHRY and CDR2 is SYGVKD. The CDR3 totals 14 residues. The CDR3 loop is CAISESRGQETQYF. For the CDR3, the DNA is TGTGCCATCAGTGAGTCGAGGGGCCAAGAGACCCAGTACTTC.

The rearrangement joins TRBV7-2 to TRBJ2-7; a possible D gene is TRBD2 (5 bases). Germline assignment: CDR1 SGHTA and CDR2 FQGNSA. CDR3 size: 16 residues. The V and J ends lost 5 bases and 3 bases respectively, with 20 bases between them. The CDR3 reads CASSPSLSGSIYEQYF. The DNA of the CDR3 is TGTGCCAGCAGCCCCTCCCTGAGCGGATCAATCTACGAGCAGTACTTC. Filled out from reference TRBV7-2 and TRBJ2-7, the complete variable domain reads GAGVSQSPSNKVTEKGKDVELRCDPISGHTALYWYRQSLGQGLEFLIYFQGNSAPDKSGLPSDRFSAERTGGSVSTLTIQRTQQEDSAVYLCASSPSLSGSIYEQYFGPGTRLTVT.

The chain is built from TRBV12-3 or TRBV12-4 and TRBJ2-7; TRBD2 aligns across 9 bases. Trimming took 6 bases from V and 7 from J; bases not matched to a gene: 10. The CDR3 is 14 amino acids. The CDR3 region has the DNA TGTGCCAGCAGCCCGACGGCTAGCGGGAAAGAGCAGTACGTC. This translates into CASSPTASGKEQYV.

This clonotype was detected only a few times. In DNA, the CDR3 is TGTGCCAGCAGTTACGGGGCCAGGGAGAGCTCCTACGAGCAGTACTTC. This gives the protein CASSYGARESSYEQYF. The V call is TRBV6-5, the J call TRBJ2-7; D may match TRBD1 or TRBD2 (5 bases each). The germline CDR1 and CDR2 sequences are MNHEY and SVGAGI. This CDR3 comprises 16 residues. Trimming cost V 2 bases and J 0 bases, with 14 bases left between them.

The rearrangement joins TRBV20-1 to TRBJ2-2, with 9 bases matching TRBD2. Germline lookup yields CDR1 DFQATT and CDR2 SNEGSKA (reference sequence). The CDR3 loop spans 15 amino acids. The V gene end was trimmed by 6 bases and the J gene end by 0 bases; junction bases not matched to a gene: 5. The DNA of the CDR3 is TGCAGTGCCCGTGTAGCGGGGGCGAACACCGGGGAGCTGTTTTTT. It encodes CSARVAGANTGELFF.

The gene calls are TRBV7-9 and TRBJ2-3, with a weak D call TRBD2 (6 bases). The CDR3 sequence is 16 residues long. Germline V gene data show CDR1 as SEHNR and CDR2 as FQNEAQ (reference sequence). V was clipped by 5 bases and J by 6 bases, with 21 bases between them. CDR3 DNA sequence: TGTGCCAGCAGCAGAGGGACTCTTGTCTTTTGGGATACGCAGTATTTT. Translation: CASSRGTLVFWDTQYF.

There are a few counts of this clonotype. The gene calls are TRBV20-1 and TRBJ2-1, with D perhaps matching TRBD1 (6 bases). Trimming left V 0 bases short and J 12 bases short, with 15 bases between. The germline gives CDR1 DFQATT, CDR2 SNEGSKA (reference sequence). The length of the CDR3 is 13 residues. The CDR3 DNA reads as TGCAGTGCTAGAGATGCCCAGGGACATTTGCAGTTCTTC. This translates into CSARDAQGHLQFF.

This clonotype has ten or more counts. The chain joins TRBV11-3 to TRBJ2-1; D gene unclear. CDR1 is SGHNT, CDR2 YENEEA, per germline. The CDR3 has 14 residues. Trimming removed 6 bases from V and 0 bases from J, with 9 bases in between. The CDR3 is CASSYLSSYNEQFF. CDR3 DNA sequence: TGTGCCAGCAGTTACCTGAGCTCCTACAATGAGCAGTTCTTC. The variable domain in full, with the rest retrieved from reference TRBV11-3 and TRBJ2-1, is EAGVVQSPRYKIIEKKQPVAFWCNPISGHNTLYWYLQNLGQGPELLIRYENEEAVDDSQLPKDRFSAERLKGVDSTLKIQPAELGDSAVYLCASSYLSSYNEQFFGPGTRLTVL.

This clonotype was detected only a few times. The J gene is TRBJ1-2, the V gene TRBV7-2; no firm D call. The CDR3 is made up of 15 amino acids. CDR1 is SGHTA, CDR2 FQGNSA, per germline. V was shortened by 1 base and J by 4 bases, with 13 bases between the two germline ends. The chain's CDR3 is CASSLGTEPLYGYTF. The CDR3 DNA reads TGTGCCAGCAGCTTAGGAACGGAGCCCCTCTATGGCTACACCTTC.

This clonotype turned up a few times. V is TRBV12-3 or TRBV12-4 and J is TRBJ1-6; no definite D call. V was pared by 6 bases and J by 5 bases, with 17 bases between. The CDR3 runs to 16 residues. This CDR3 reads CASSPIEGTDNSPLHF. In nucleotides, the CDR3 is TGTGCCAGCAGCCCCATTGAGGGAACAGATAATTCACCCCTCCACTTT.

There are a few counts of this clonotype. J is TRBJ2-7 and V is TRBV20-1, with 11 bases matching TRBD2. The length of the CDR3 is 13 residues. Germline CDR1 is DFQATT and CDR2 is SNEGSKA (reference sequence). Here the CDR3 DNA reads TGCAGAAAATTTAGCGGGAGGGCCGGGAGTCGGTACGTC. As protein: CRKFSGRAGSRYV.

J is TRBJ2-1 and V is TRBV20-1; D not certain. The CDR3 spans 13 residues. V was pared by 0 bases and J by 7 bases, with 10 bases between. Germline V gives CDR1 DFQATT, CDR2 SNEGSKA (reference sequence). DNA of the CDR3: TGCAGTGCTAGAGAGCGCCTTACAAATGAGCAGTTCTTC. It is translated as CSARERLTNEQFF.